These 32 T cell receptor beta chains were all obtained from the same sample, sequenced in a study of T cells after yellow fever vaccination. TCRdb re-called the 5' RACE reads with MiXCR, one entry per CDR3 protein. The table records about 330,000 distinct CDR3 sequences, over 4% of them present only once. The sequences come from PBMCs, collected 5 days after the yellow fever booster vaccination. Source of these receptors: a man aged 18 to 29 who received the YFV17D yellow fever vaccine.

This chain links TRBV7-2 with TRBJ2-1, with D possibly TRBD2 on 5 matching bases. The germline V and J ends were trimmed by 3 bases and 9 bases, with 12 bases remaining between them. The CDR3 has 13 residues. The germline gives CDR1 SGHTA, CDR2 FQGNSA. The CDR3 bases are TGTGCCAGCAGCTTCACTAGGGATGGTGAGCAGTTCTTC. Translated, it gives CASSFTRDGEQFF.

This chain joins TRBV7-9 and TRBJ2-5; D unresolved. In germline, CDR1 is SEHNR, CDR2 FQNEAQ (reference sequence). The CDR3 is 16 amino acids. V lost 1 base to trimming and J lost 5 bases, with 17 bases between them. The CDR3 sequence is CASSLGQRLDRETQYF. For the CDR3, the DNA is TGTGCCAGCAGCTTAGGCCAGCGCCTCGATCGGGAGACCCAGTACTTC. The full variable domain, in which reference TRBV7-9 and TRBJ2-5 provide the parts outside the CDR3, is DTGVSQNPRHKITKRGQNVTFRCDPISEHNRLYWYRQTLGQGPEFLTYFQNEAQLEKSRLLSDRFSAERPKGSFSTLEIQRTEQGDSAMYLCASSLGQRLDRETQYFGPGTRLLVL.

This clonotype occurred a few times. The CDR3 sequence: CASSRGQGWNGYTF. In nucleotides, the CDR3 is TGTGCCAGTAGTAGAGGACAGGGCTGGAATGGCTACACCTTC. The chain has TRBV19 and TRBJ1-2, with 8 positions matching TRBD1. Germline CDR1 and CDR2: LNHDA and SQIVND (reference sequence). This CDR3 region has 14 residues. With V trimmed by 4 bases and J by 6 bases, 7 bases remained unmatched.

In this sample, this clonotype turned up a few times. This chain links TRBV27 with TRBJ1-5; D gene ambiguous. V lost 0 bases, J lost 4 bases, and 4 bases lay in between. This CDR3 region has 13 residues. Germline V gene sequence: CDR1 MNHEY, CDR2 SMNVEV (reference sequence). The CDR3 DNA is TGTGCCAGCAGTTTATCCCCTAATCAGCCCCAGCATTTT. Its translation is CASSLSPNQPQHF.

The sample holds a few counts of this clonotype. The chain links TRBV11-2 to TRBJ2-1; a possible D gene is TRBD1 (6 bases). The germline V gene has CDR1 SGHAT and CDR2 FQNNGV. V was trimmed by 1 base and J by 6 bases, leaving 10 bases between them. CDR3 size: 14 residues. CDR3 region: CASSLAVRGNEQFF. In DNA, the CDR3 is TGTGCCAGCAGCTTAGCGGTCAGGGGCAATGAGCAGTTCTTC.

The table lists this clonotype with a few counts. The V and J genes are TRBV5-1 and TRBJ2-5; D may be TRBD1 or TRBD2 (6 bases each). Germline CDR1 is SGHRS and CDR2 is YFSETQ. V lost 0 bases to trimming and J lost 2 bases, with 11 bases between them. This CDR3 region has 15 residues. CDR3 residues: CASSLGGAAQETQYF. The CDR3, as DNA: TGCGCCAGCAGCTTGGGGGGGGCAGCTCAAGAGACCCAGTACTTC.

The chain joins TRBV20-1 to TRBJ1-5; D remains unclear. CDR1 DFQATT and CDR2 SNEGSKA come from the germline V gene (reference sequence). V was pared by 3 bases and J by 5 bases, with 8 bases between. The CDR3 loop spans 12 amino acids. The CDR3 protein is CSASERDQPQHF. For the CDR3, the DNA is TGCAGTGCTAGTGAGAGGGATCAGCCCCAGCATTTT.

A few counts support this clonotype. CDR3 region: CASSLRWDSSGANVLTF. CDR3 sequence (DNA): TGTGCCAGCAGCTTACGGTGGGATAGCTCTGGGGCCAACGTCCTGACTTTC. The chain employs TRBV7-9 and TRBJ2-6; D ambiguous. Per germline, CDR1 SEHNR and CDR2 FQNEAQ (reference sequence). The V end lost 2 bases, the J end lost 0 bases, and 11 bases lay between the germline ends. The CDR3 runs to 17 residues.

The J gene is TRBJ1-5, the V gene TRBV12-3 or TRBV12-4; D unclear. This CDR3 spans 13 amino acids. V lost 5 bases and J lost 9, with 14 bases in between. In DNA form, the CDR3 reads TGTGCCAGCAGTCCCACTTTTGATTCGCCCCAGCATTTT. Residues: CASSPTFDSPQHF.

This clonotype was recorded a few times. This chain connects TRBV11-2 to TRBJ1-4, with D maybe TRBD1 (5 bases). CDR1 SGHAT and CDR2 FQNNGV come from the germline V gene. V was clipped by 4 bases and J by 3 bases, with 12 bases between them. The CDR3 totals 15 residues. CDR3 in DNA: TGTGCCAGCAGCTCTCCGGGACGGCCTAATGAAAAACTGTTTTTT. The encoded protein is CASSSPGRPNEKLFF.

This clonotype was picked up many times. This chain uses TRBV7-9 with TRBJ1-2; D gene unclear. Germline V gives CDR1 SEHNR, CDR2 FQNEAQ (reference sequence). Trimming left V 5 bases short and J 8 bases short, with 12 bases between. The CDR3 is made up of 12 amino acids. The CDR3 bases are TGTGCCAGCAGCCGGATAACCGACGGCTACACCTTC. Translating gives CASSRITDGYTF.

This clonotype was picked up a small number of times. This chain connects TRBV30 to TRBJ1-1; D is unresolved. Trimming took 5 bases from V and 1 from J, leaving 8 bases between them. Germline assignment: CDR1 GTSNPN and CDR2 SVGIG (reference sequence). The CDR3 covers 12 residues. The CDR3 nucleotides are TGTGCCTGGGACTCGGGGAACACTGAAGCTTTCTTT. This encodes CAWDSGNTEAFF.

J is TRBJ2-1 and V is TRBV3-1, with 8 bases that match TRBD1. CDR1 and CDR2 (germline): LGHDT, YNNKEL (reference sequence). This CDR3 comprises 15 residues. Trimming cost V 6 bases and J 7 bases; bases outside gene matches: 11. This CDR3 is CASSRQGTHLNEQFF. DNA of the CDR3: TGTGCCAGCAGTCGACAGGGGACCCATTTGAATGAGCAGTTCTTC.

There are a few counts of this clonotype. The chain carries TRBV6-2 or TRBV6-3 and TRBJ2-5; D unclear. V dropped 2 bases and J dropped 5 bases, with 12 bases sitting between them. The CDR3 has 14 amino acids. Germline lookup yields CDR1 MNHEY and CDR2 SVGEGT. This CDR3 reads CASSYPFARETQYF. Here the CDR3 DNA reads TGTGCCAGCAGTTACCCCTTCGCACGGGAGACCCAGTACTTC.

At least ten counts were recorded for this clonotype. V gene TRBV5-1 combines with J gene TRBJ2-5, with TRBD1 matching 8 bases. From germline, CDR1 is SGHRS and CDR2 YFSETQ. J gave up 12 bases and V 1 base, and 14 bases lay outside the gene matches. The CDR3 is 15 residues long. Written as DNA, the CDR3 is TGCGCCAGCAGCTTGCGCCGGACAGGGCCTAGGCCGGAGTACTTC. Protein product: CASSLRRTGPRPEYF. The full variable domain, its missing parts supplied by reference TRBV5-1 and TRBJ2-5, is KAGVTQTPRYLIKTRGQQVTLSCSPISGHRSVSWYQQTPGQGLQFLFEYFSETQRNKGNFPGRFSGRQFSNSRSEMNVSTLELGDSALYLCASSLRRTGPRPEYFGPGTRLLVL.

This clonotype was seen repeatedly, ten times or more. This could be a read error, since a much larger clone is one nucleotide away. CDR3 DNA: TGTGCCAGCAGCCCCCGGGACAGAACCTACGAGCAGTACTTC. The encoded protein is CASSPRDRTYEQYF. This rearrangement joins TRBV7-8 to TRBJ2-7; 7 nucleotides align to TRBD1. Germline CDR1 SGHVS, CDR2 FQNEAQ. The CDR3 consists of 14 residues. J gave up 2 bases and V 5 bases, and 6 bases lay outside the gene matches.

This clonotype was detected once. V is TRBV5-5 and J is TRBJ2-3; maybe TRBD2 (7 bases). CDR3 size: 14 residues. V was cut by 2 bases and J by 5 bases, with 12 bases left in between. Germline loops: CDR1 SGHKS, CDR2 YYEKEE (reference sequence). The CDR3 loop is CASSFRGALDTQYF. The DNA for the CDR3 is TGTGCCAGCAGCTTTCGGGGGGCATTAGATACGCAGTATTTT.

V and J are TRBV5-8 and TRBJ2-5, with a weak D call TRBD2 (6 bases). Germline loops: CDR1 SGHTS, CDR2 YDEGEE. V lost 0 bases to trimming and J lost 5 bases, with 11 bases between them. The CDR3 length is 14 residues. CDR3 DNA sequence: TGTGCCAGCAGCTTGGATCGGGGGACGGAGACCCAGTACTTC. This codes for CASSLDRGTETQYF.

The chain employs TRBV2 and TRBJ1-1; possible D gene TRBD1, 6 bases. Trimming removed 6 bases at V and 5 bases at J, with 13 bases between. The CDR3 runs 13 residues. Germline V lookup: CDR1 SNHLY, CDR2 FYNNEI. The chain's CDR3 is CASRGGQWTEAFF. The CDR3 DNA follows: TGTGCCAGCAGAGGGGGACAATGGACTGAAGCTTTCTTT.

In this sample, this clonotype turned up a few times. The chain is built from TRBV12-5 and TRBJ2-5; possible D gene TRBD2, 5 bases. This CDR3 region has 16 residues. The germline V gene encodes CDR1 LGHNT and CDR2 FRNRAP. The V end lost 4 bases, the J end lost 0 bases, and 15 bases lay between the germline ends. The CDR3 loop is CASGSREGTYQETQYF. The CDR3 coding sequence is TGTGCTAGTGGTTCGCGCGAGGGAACGTACCAAGAGACCCAGTACTTC.

This clonotype occurred a few times. The rearrangement links TRBV12-3 or TRBV12-4 to TRBJ1-1; D is unresolved. The CDR3 contains 15 residues. V lost 1 base and J lost 1, with 10 bases in between. In DNA form, the CDR3 reads TGTGCCAGCAGTTTAGTCTGGGCCGGGAACACTGAAGCTTTCTTT. Amino acid sequence: CASSLVWAGNTEAFF.

The chain combines TRBV4-1 with TRBJ1-3; no definite D call. The CDR3 covers 12 residues. The V gene lost 1 base and the J gene lost 4 bases, with 2 bases spanning the gap. Germline lookup yields CDR1 MGHRA and CDR2 YSYEKL. CDR3: CASSQVGNTIYF. CDR3 bases: TGCGCCAGCAGCCAAGTGGGAAACACCATATATTTT.

The chain recombines TRBV15 with TRBJ2-7, with D unclear. V was clipped by 0 bases and J by 0 bases, with 12 bases between them. The CDR3 has 16 residues. Looked up from germline, CDR1 is LNHNV and CDR2 is YYDKDF (reference sequence). The CDR3 is CATSRDQLGSSYEQYF. In nucleotides, the CDR3 is TGTGCCACCAGCAGAGATCAATTGGGGTCCTCCTACGAGCAGTACTTC.

This clonotype has more than one count but fewer than ten. J is TRBJ2-3 and V is TRBV6-5, with 16 nucleotides matching TRBD2. This CDR3 spans 19 amino acids. V shed 2 bases and J 2 bases; nucleotides not matched to a gene: 7. The germline V gene has CDR1 MNHEY and CDR2 SVGAGI. The CDR3 reads CASSYAGLAGGPPTDTQYF. For the CDR3, the DNA is TGTGCCAGCAGTTACGCGGGACTAGCGGGGGGGCCGCCCACAGATACGCAGTATTTT.

This clonotype was recorded a few times. The J gene is TRBJ1-2, the V gene TRBV5-1, with 11 bases lining up with TRBD1. This CDR3 region has 14 residues. J gave up 7 bases and V 0 bases, and 2 bases lay outside the gene matches. Looked up from germline, CDR1 is SGHRS and CDR2 is YFSETQ. This CDR3 reads CASSLEGTGGGYTF. The CDR3 DNA sequence: TGCGCCAGCAGCTTGGAGGGGACAGGGGGTGGCTACACCTTC. Drawing the rest from reference TRBV5-1 and TRBJ1-2, the complete variable domain is KAGVTQTPRYLIKTRGQQVTLSCSPISGHRSVSWYQQTPGQGLQFLFEYFSETQRNKGNFPGRFSGRQFSNSRSEMNVSTLELGDSALYLCASSLEGTGGGYTFGSGTRLTVV.

This clonotype was counted a few times. This chain uses TRBV10-3 with TRBJ1-2; tentative D call: TRBD1 (5 bases). CDR3 length equals 15 residues. V was trimmed by 5 bases and J by 3 bases, leaving 16 bases between them. Looked up from germline, CDR1 is ENHRY and CDR2 is SYGVKD. DNA of the CDR3: TGTGCCATCAGTTTCGGCATCCAGGGCGACTATGGCTACACCTTC. Amino acid sequence: CAISFGIQGDYGYTF.

This clonotype was seen repeatedly, ten times or more. This chain connects TRBV7-2 to TRBJ2-7, with TRBD1 matching 9 bases. Trimming cost V 5 bases and J 6 bases; bases outside gene matches: 11. Germline loops: CDR1 SGHTA, CDR2 FQGNSA. The CDR3 is 15 amino acids. The CDR3 sequence is CASSNGQGRFSEQYV. Written as DNA, the CDR3 is TGTGCCAGCAGCAACGGACAGGGGCGGTTCAGCGAGCAGTACGTC.

The CDR3, as DNA: TGCAGTGCTAGCCCGGACAGGGGATTTCAAGTTGGCGGGGAGCTGTTTTTT. The encoded protein is CSASPDRGFQVGGELFF. The J gene is TRBJ2-2, the V gene TRBV20-1, with 9 bases identical to TRBD1. Germline assignment: CDR1 DFQATT and CDR2 SNEGSKA (reference sequence). Germline trimming cut 3 bases from V and 7 bases from J; bases unmatched to any gene: 15. The CDR3 totals 17 residues.

This clonotype was detected ten times or more. CDR3 in amino acids: CASSTLGDASSYEQYF. The CDR3 coding sequence is TGTGCCAGCAGTACGCTCGGGGACGCGAGCTCCTACGAGCAGTACTTC. J is TRBJ2-7 and V is TRBV6-6; D tentatively reads TRBD1 or TRBD2 (5 bases each). Germline V CDR1 and CDR2: MNHNY, SVGAGI (reference sequence). The ends were cut back, 5 bases at V and 0 bases at J, with 17 bases in the middle. The CDR3 is 16 residues long.

A few counts support this clonotype. V and J are TRBV19 and TRBJ2-2; D not certain. V was trimmed by 1 base and J by 6 bases, leaving 9 bases between them. Germline lookup yields CDR1 LNHDA and CDR2 SQIVND (reference sequence). The CDR3 loop spans 14 amino acids. CDR3: CASSIVARSGELFF. CDR3 nucleotide sequence: TGTGCCAGTAGTATAGTAGCTAGGTCCGGGGAGCTGTTTTTT.

The J gene is TRBJ2-3, the V gene TRBV6-5; TRBD2 matches 14 bases. The V and J ends lost 4 bases and 2 bases, in that order; junction bases with no gene match: 5. The CDR3 has 17 amino acids. In germline, CDR1 is MNHEY, CDR2 SVGAGI. CDR3 DNA sequence: TGTGCCAGCAGTTCCGGACTAGCGGGGGGTAACACAGATACGCAGTATTTT. The encoded protein is CASSSGLAGGNTDTQYF.

This clonotype was counted at least ten times. The chain employs TRBV25-1 and TRBJ2-7; TRBD2 is a possible D gene (6 bases). The CDR3 loop spans 12 amino acids. Germline CDR1 MGHDK, CDR2 SYGVNS. Trimming shortened V by 10 bases and J by 3 bases, and 13 bases separated the two germline ends. The CDR3: CATAGRSYEQYF. CDR3 nucleotide sequence: TGTGCCACCGCGGGACGGAGCTACGAGCAGTACTTC.